Listed below are T cell receptor beta chains from one sample, sequenced in a study of T cells in tuberculosis. Produced via immunoSEQ multiplex PCR; TCRdb's table is partial and in-frame only. The profile covers tens of thousands of clones, with around 85% appearing a single time and more than 12% taken by the ten largest. The material was PBMCs, obtained at tuberculosis diagnosis. Every receptor here comes from an adult with tuberculosis. CDR3s include the opening cysteine and the closing phenylalanine or tryptophan. Part of the rows lack a size; the others show once, few, many or a class for expanded clones.

j_gene	v_gene	abundance	CDR3aa
NA	TRBV5-1	NA	CASNRDRSYEQYF
TRBJ2-2	TRBV11-3	once	CASSLASGGTGELFF
TRBJ2-1	TRBV5-5	NA	CASSFIPRADDEQFF
TRBJ1-5	TRBV10-3	NA	CAISESRTGGGQPQHF
TRBJ1-4	TRBV4-3	NA	CASSHVRQSTNEKLFF
TRBJ2-7	TRBV7-3	NA	CASSSGLIYEQYF
TRBJ1-4	TRBV5-1	NA	CASSAGANEKLFF
TRBJ1-1	TRBV6-4	NA	CASSLTANTEAFF
TRBJ2-3	TRBV6-1	NA	CASSEAVMVGRDTQYF
TRBJ2-3	TRBV5-1	NA	CASGGTSGRATQYF
TRBJ1-4	TRBV21-1	NA	CAASDRVNEKLFF
TRBJ1-2	TRBV2	NA	CASSEDYSGRGYTF
TRBJ2-2	TRBV6-1	NA	CASSVEGLYTGELFF
TRBJ2-3	TRBV30	NA	CACASSGSWDTQYF
TRBJ2-5	TRBV11-2	NA	CASRTYRGPEETQYF
TRBJ2-3	TRBV28	NA	CASSFITDTQYF
TRBJ1-2	TRBV20-1	once	CSTGQSVGYTF
TRBJ2-1	TRBV5-6	NA	CASSLGASSYNEQFF
TRBJ2-3	TRBV2	NA	CASSEGTSGLTDTQYF
TRBJ2-1	TRBV11-3	NA	CASSRDRGQGNEQFF
TRBJ1-2	TRBV2	NA	CARSRQGPHWHGYTF
TRBJ1-1	TRBV9	NA	CASSVGQGSPVGVNTEAFF